The 8 T cell receptor beta chains in this list originate from one sample, sequenced in a study of cytomegalovirus exposure and HLA in healthy donors. 13 Jbeta primers and 60 Vbeta primers were used for the PCR. The protocol was immunoSEQ multiplex PCR, while the TCRdb copy is restricted to in-frame clones and leaves out a portion. The sample yields roughly 80,000 clones, 80% to 90% seen once. The sequenced sample was PBMCs. The origin of the receptors is a woman in her 30s in good health and CMV-seronegative.

The V gene is TRBV6-1, the J gene TRBJ2-1; the match to TRBD1 covers 7 bases. This CDR3 spans 13 amino acids. J was trimmed by 0 bases and V by 9 bases; bases with no gene match: 2. CDR1 and CDR2 from the germline V gene are MNHNS and SASEGT. The CDR3 region has the DNA TGTGCCAGTGGGACAGACTCCTACAATGAGCAGTTCTTC. It encodes CASGTDSYNEQFF.

The chain couples TRBV19 to TRBJ2-5; D is possibly TRBD2 (5 bases). The better agreement between TRBJ2-7 and the DNA end casts doubt on the J call. The length of the CDR3 is 13 residues. The germline V gene encodes CDR1 LNHDA and CDR2 SQIVND (reference sequence). The CDR3 coding sequence is TGTGCCAGTGGGATGGTGGGAGTCTACGAGCAGTACTTC. This sequence encodes CASGMVGVYEQYF.

The J gene is TRBJ2-1, the V gene TRBV9; 16 nucleotides match TRBD2. CDR3 size: 18 residues. The trim removed 3 bases at V and 2 bases at J, leaving 5 bases unmatched. From germline, CDR1 is SGDLS and CDR2 YYNGEE. The chain's CDR3 is CASSAGLAGGPAYNEQFF. The DNA for the CDR3 is TGTGCCAGCAGCGCGGGACTAGCGGGAGGGCCCGCCTACAATGAGCAGTTCTTC.

The J gene is TRBJ2-1, the V gene TRBV6-6, with 8 bases aligning to TRBD2. Germline V CDR1 and CDR2: MNHNY, SVGAGI (reference sequence). CDR3 size: 15 residues. V dropped 6 bases and J dropped 4; count of bases not matched to a gene: 8. The CDR3 reads CASSSGTSGYNEQFF. Here the CDR3 DNA reads TGTGCCAGCAGCTCCGGGACTAGTGGATACAATGAGCAGTTCTTC.

V gene TRBV15 combines with J gene TRBJ2-3, with TRBD1 identical over 10 bases. Germline CDR1 reads LNHNV; CDR2 reads YYDKDF (reference sequence). V gave up 7 bases and J gave up 9 bases; unmatched junction bases: 4. The CDR3 covers 12 residues. CDR3 sequence reads: CATTGTGDTQYF. For the CDR3, the DNA is TGTGCCACCACTGGGACAGGGGACACGCAGTATTTT.

The chain is built from TRBV7-9 and TRBJ1-3; TRBD1 might be the D (5 bases). The CDR3 has 16 amino acids. Germline assignment: CDR1 SEHNR and CDR2 FQNEAQ (reference sequence). V lost 4 bases, J lost 0 bases, and 13 bases lay in between. CDR3 DNA: TGTGCCAGCAGCTCACGACGGGACTACTCTGGAAACACCATATATTTT. Its protein is CASSSRRDYSGNTIYF.

The chain is built from TRBV7-2 and TRBJ1-1; tentatively, D is TRBD1 (5 bases). V was shortened by 3 bases and J by 4 bases, with 15 bases between the two germline ends. The CDR3 consists of 15 residues. Per germline, CDR1 SGHTA and CDR2 FQGNSA. The chain's CDR3 is CASSFLGGEVTEAFF. The CDR3 region has the DNA TGTGCCAGCAGCTTCCTGGGAGGGGAGGTCACTGAAGCTTTCTTT.

The chain combines TRBV5-1 with TRBJ2-7, with D possibly TRBD1 on 5 matching bases. The CDR3 is made up of 13 amino acids. Germline V CDR1 and CDR2: SGHRS, YFSETQ. Deletions cut 0 bases from V and 6 bases from J, with 10 bases between. The CDR3 DNA is TGCGCCAGCAGCTTGGGTGGGGCGTCCGAGCAGTACTTC. Translated, it gives CASSLGGASEQYF.